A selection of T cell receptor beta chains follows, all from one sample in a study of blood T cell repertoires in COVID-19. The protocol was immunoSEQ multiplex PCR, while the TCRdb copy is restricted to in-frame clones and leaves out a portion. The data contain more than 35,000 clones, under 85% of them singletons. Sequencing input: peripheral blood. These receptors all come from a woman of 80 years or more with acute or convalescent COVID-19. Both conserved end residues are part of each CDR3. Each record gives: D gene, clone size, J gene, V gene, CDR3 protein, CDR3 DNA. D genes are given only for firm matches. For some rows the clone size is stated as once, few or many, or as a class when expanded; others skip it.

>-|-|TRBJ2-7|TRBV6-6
CASSYPGVPGSYEQYF
TGTGCCAGCAGTTACCCAGGGGTACCAGGATCCTACGAGCAGTACTTC
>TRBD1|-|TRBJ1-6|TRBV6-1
CASSEEGAYSPLHF
TGTGCCAGCAGTGAAGAGGGGGCGTATTCACCCCTCCACTTT
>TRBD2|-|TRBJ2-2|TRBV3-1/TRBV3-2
CASSLSAGGDTGELFF
TGTGCCAGCAGCCTCTCTGCGGGGGGGGACACCGGGGAGCTGTTTTTT
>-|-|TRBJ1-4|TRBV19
CASSEGDTPGEKLFF
TGTGCCAGTAGCGAAGGGGACACACCGGGGGAAAAACTGTTTTTT
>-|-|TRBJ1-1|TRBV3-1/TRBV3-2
CASSQVPGYTEAFF
TGTGCCAGCAGCCAAGTTCCAGGCTACACTGAAGCTTTCTTT
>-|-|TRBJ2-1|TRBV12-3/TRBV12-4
CASSFMADEQFF
TGTGCCAGCAGTTTCATGGCGGATGAGCAGTTCTTC
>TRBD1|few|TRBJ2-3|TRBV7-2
CASSPDRGLTDTQYF
TGTGCCAGCAGCCCCGACAGGGGTCTCACAGATACGCAGTATTTT
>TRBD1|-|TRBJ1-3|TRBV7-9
CASSSGGGAGNTIYF
TGTGCCAGCAGCTCCGGAGGGGGCGCGGGAAACACCATATATTTT
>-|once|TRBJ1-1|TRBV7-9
CASSFRLTEAFF
TGTGCCAGCAGCTTTCGTTTGACTGAAGCTTTCTTT
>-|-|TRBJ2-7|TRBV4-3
CASSQDAQVYEQYF
TGCGCCAGCAGCCAAGATGCACAGGTCTACGAGCAGTACTTC
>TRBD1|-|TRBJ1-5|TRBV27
CASSTGQGNQPQHF
TGTGCCAGCAGTACAGGACAGGGGAATCAGCCCCAGCATTTT
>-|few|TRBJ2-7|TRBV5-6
CASNGGGEQYF
TGTGCCAGCAACGGTGGAGGAGAGCAGTACTTC
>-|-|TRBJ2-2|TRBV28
CASKPGTYTGELFF
TGTGCCAGCAAACCCGGTACTTACACCGGGGAGCTGTTTTTT
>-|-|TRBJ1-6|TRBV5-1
CASSLVGQGPSPLHF
TGCGCCAGCAGCTTGGTAGGGCAGGGGCCTTCACCCCTCCACTTT
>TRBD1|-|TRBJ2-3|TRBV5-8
CASRKRQGGGDTQYF
TGTGCCAGCAGGAAAAGACAGGGGGGCGGAGATACGCAGTATTTT
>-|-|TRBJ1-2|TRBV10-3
CAIGRVSDYTF
TGTGCCATCGGCCGGGTCAGCGACTACACCTTC
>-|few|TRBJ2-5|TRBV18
CASSRQARETQYF
TGTGCCAGCTCACGACAGGCTCGAGAGACCCAGTACTTC
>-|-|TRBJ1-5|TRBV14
CATLLPQHF
TGTGCCACCCTTCTACCCCAGCATTTT
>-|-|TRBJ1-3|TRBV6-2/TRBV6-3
CASSYYGRPSSGNTIYF
TGTGCCAGCAGTTACTACGGCAGGCCGAGCTCTGGAAACACCATATATTTT
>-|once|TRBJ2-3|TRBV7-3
CASSFSSGATDTQYF
TGTGCCAGCAGCTTTAGTAGCGGTGCGACAGATACGCAGTATTTT
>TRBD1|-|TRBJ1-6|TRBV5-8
CASRAGTESSYNSPLHF
TGTGCCAGCAGAGCCGGGACAGAGAGCTCCTATAATTCACCCCTCCACTTT
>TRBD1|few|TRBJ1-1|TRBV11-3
CASSPAAGGREAFF
TGTGCCAGCAGCCCCGCGGCAGGGGGGAGAGAAGCTTTCTTT
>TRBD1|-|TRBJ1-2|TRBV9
CASSYGTGANYGYTF
TGTGCCAGCAGCTACGGGACAGGAGCAAACTATGGCTACACCTTC
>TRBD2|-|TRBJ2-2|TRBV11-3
CASSPRSSTSGGVGELFF
TGTGCCAGCAGCCCAAGATCGTCTACTAGCGGGGGGGTCGGGGAGCTGTTTTTT
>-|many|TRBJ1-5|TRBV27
CASSFGQPQHF
TGTGCCAGCAGTTTCGGTCAGCCCCAGCATTTT
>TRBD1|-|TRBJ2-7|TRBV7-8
CASRPPAGGNYEQYF
TGTGCCAGCAGGCCGCCGGCAGGGGGCAACTACGAGCAGTACTTC
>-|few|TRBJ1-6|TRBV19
CASSEGSSTDSPLHF
TGTGCCAGTAGTGAAGGGAGCAGTACGGATTCACCCCTCCACTTT
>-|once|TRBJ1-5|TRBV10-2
CASGDLGGASNQPQHF
TGCGCCAGCGGCGACTTAGGGGGGGCAAGCAATCAGCCCCAGCATTTT
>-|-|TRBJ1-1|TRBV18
CASSPLGNTEAFF
TGTGCCAGCTCACCCCTAGGGAACACTGAAGCTTTCTTT